This TCR beta chain originates from a study of T cell changes during pregnancy in multiple sclerosis. This CDR3 is built from 15 residues. V was trimmed by 4 bases and J by 1 base, leaving 15 bases between them. Germline values: CDR1 SGHRS, CDR2 YFSETQ. Measured with immunoSEQ multiplex PCR; TCRdb has only the in-frame clones, and not every one. The sample carries 90,000 to 95,000 clones, about 91% recorded once. The chain combines TRBV5-1 with TRBJ2-7; tentatively, D is TRBD1 (6 bases). The clonotype comes from a female donor with multiple sclerosis, enrolled in a pregnancy study. Sequencing used peripheral blood, obtained before pregnancy. In DNA form, the CDR3 reads TGCGCCAGCAGCCCCGGGGACACCGCTTCCTACGAGCAGTACTTC. It translates to CASSPGDTASYEQYF.